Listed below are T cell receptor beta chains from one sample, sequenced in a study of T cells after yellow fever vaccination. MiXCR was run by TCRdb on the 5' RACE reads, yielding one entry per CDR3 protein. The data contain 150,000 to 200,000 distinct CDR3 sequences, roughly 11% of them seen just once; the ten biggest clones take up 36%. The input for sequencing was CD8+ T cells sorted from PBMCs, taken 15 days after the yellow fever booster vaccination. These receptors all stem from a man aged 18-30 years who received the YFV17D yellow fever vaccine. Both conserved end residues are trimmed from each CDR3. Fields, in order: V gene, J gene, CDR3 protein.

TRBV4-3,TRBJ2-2,ASSQDLGALGSGELF
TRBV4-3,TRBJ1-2,ASSRISTGVAHGYT
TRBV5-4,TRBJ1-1,ASSKDRSPEAF
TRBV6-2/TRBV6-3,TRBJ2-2,ASSLGSYSLTGELF
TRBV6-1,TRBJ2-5,ASSEAHDRGNQETQY
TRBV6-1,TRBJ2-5,ASSEISGASGETQY
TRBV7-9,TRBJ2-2,ASSLAGTGGPRRNTGELF
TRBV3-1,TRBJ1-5,ASSQDPGENQPQH
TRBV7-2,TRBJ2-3,ASSLFRDRVGDTQY
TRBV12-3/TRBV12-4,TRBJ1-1,ASSFSTEAF
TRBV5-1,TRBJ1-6,ASSEQGRNSPLH
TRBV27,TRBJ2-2,ASSSQGANTGELF
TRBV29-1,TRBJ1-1,SASGGMNTEAF
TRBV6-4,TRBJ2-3,ASSDGAGASDTQY
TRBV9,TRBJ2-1,ASTAGGGSYNEQF
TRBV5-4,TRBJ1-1,ASSPGGLNTEAF
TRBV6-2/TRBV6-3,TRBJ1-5,ASSWTDTSNQPQH
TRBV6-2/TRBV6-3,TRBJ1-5,ASSYPTVNQPQH
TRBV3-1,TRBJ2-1,ASSRVRLNEQF
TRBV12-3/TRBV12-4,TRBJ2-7,ASSRPWRSGGTREQY
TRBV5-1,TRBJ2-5,ASSLSSAIQETQY
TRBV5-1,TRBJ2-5,ASSLVLSRETQY
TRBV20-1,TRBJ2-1,SARDMGVGNEQF
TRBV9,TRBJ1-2,ASSRDDTRDGYT
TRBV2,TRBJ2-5,ASRYTYEGEETQY
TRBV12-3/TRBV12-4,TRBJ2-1,ASTPGGPNEQF
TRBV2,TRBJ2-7,ASSEGGLPYEQY
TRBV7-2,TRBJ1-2,ASSLGGAGYT
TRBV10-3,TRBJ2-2,AIAPGTSGGNTGELF
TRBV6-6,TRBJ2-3,ASSYSSLRVDTQY
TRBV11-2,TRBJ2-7,ASSLRGFSYEQY